In this sample, the clone carrying this T cell receptor beta chain turned up a few times. This sample is part of a study of blood T cell repertoires in COVID-19. Losses at the gene ends were 7 bases for V and 3 bases for J; bases not matched to a gene: 4. This CDR3 comprises 14 residues. The V gene's germline CDR1 is SNHLY and CDR2 FYNNEI. As processed by the authors: Cell counts per sample came from amplifying reference gene primers. Libraries were prepared by immunoSEQ multiplex PCR; TCRdb keeps only in-frame clonotypes and omits some of them. V and J calls and clone size are those listed in that table; D and trimming were worked out from the DNA. The sample shows about 300,000 clones, 85% to 90% of them seen only once.

The chain joins TRBV2 to TRBJ2-1; TRBD2 agrees at 9 bases. The sequence was obtained from a woman aged 25 to 39 with COVID-19, enrolled during active disease. Sample: peripheral blood. This CDR3 reads CASTPSGVYNEQFF. The CDR3 coding sequence is TGTGCCAGCACCCCTAGCGGGGTCTACAATGAGCAGTTCTTC. The full variable domain, its missing parts supplied by reference TRBV2 and TRBJ2-1, is EPEVTQTPSHQVTQMGQEVILRCVPISNHLYFYWYRQILGQKVEFLVSFYNNEISEKSEIFDDQFSVERPDGSNFTLKIRSTKLEDSAMYFCASTPSGVYNEQFFGPGTRLTVL.